The rows below give T cell receptor beta chains drawn from one sample of a study of cytomegalovirus exposure and HLA in healthy donors. Only in-frame clones appear in the TCRdb table, and some are missing; sequencing was by immunoSEQ multiplex PCR. The data hold about 190,000 clones, with roughly 77% observed a single time. What was sequenced was PBMCs. The receptors originated from a woman in her 30s in good health and CMV-seropositive. Each CDR3 is given with its conserved first and last residue. The order of the fields is J gene, V gene, clone size, D gene, CDR3 DNA, CDR3 protein. A D gene is named only where the DNA matches it firmly. Expanded clones get a size class; other rows say once, few or many, or leave the size out.

j_gene: TRBJ2-1
v_gene: TRBV28
abundance: -
d_gene: -
CDR3nt: TGTGCCAGCAGTTCCCAAACCCTAAGCTCCTACAATGAGCAGTTCTTC
CDR3aa: CASSSQTLSSYNEQFF

j_gene: TRBJ1-5
v_gene: TRBV28
abundance: -
d_gene: TRBD1
CDR3nt: TGTGCCAGCAGCACCACGACAGGGCTCGCCGGTCAGCCCCAGCATTTT
CDR3aa: CASSTTTGLAGQPQHF

j_gene: TRBJ2-3
v_gene: TRBV5-1
abundance: -
d_gene: -
CDR3nt: TGCGCCAGCAGCTATGGAGGCTGGGGCACAGATACGCAGTATTTT
CDR3aa: CASSYGGWGTDTQYF

j_gene: TRBJ2-1
v_gene: TRBV28
abundance: -
d_gene: TRBD1
CDR3nt: TGTGCCAGCTCACAGGGGACCAGAACTATCAATGAGCAGTTCTTC
CDR3aa: CASSQGTRTINEQFF

j_gene: TRBJ1-3
v_gene: TRBV7-9
abundance: -
d_gene: -
CDR3nt: TGTGCCAGCAGCCTAGGGCTTGAACGAAACACCATATATTTT
CDR3aa: CASSLGLERNTIYF

j_gene: TRBJ1-2
v_gene: TRBV2
abundance: few
d_gene: TRBD1
CDR3nt: TGTGCCAGCAGCGACGACAGGGGGCCTAACTATGGCTACACCTTC
CDR3aa: CASSDDRGPNYGYTF

j_gene: TRBJ1-1
v_gene: TRBV9
abundance: -
d_gene: -
CDR3nt: TGTGCCAGCAGCGTTGGCGGAAATTTGGCTGAAGCTTTCTTT
CDR3aa: CASSVGGNLAEAFF

j_gene: TRBJ2-2
v_gene: TRBV6-5
abundance: -
d_gene: -
CDR3nt: TGTGCCAGCAGTTACTCTGGCGGGATCCCCTACGGGGAGCTGTTTTTT
CDR3aa: CASSYSGGIPYGELFF

j_gene: TRBJ2-7
v_gene: TRBV5-1
abundance: -
d_gene: TRBD1
CDR3nt: TGCGCCAGCAGCCCAGGGACAGGGACCGAGCAGTACTTC
CDR3aa: CASSPGTGTEQYF

j_gene: TRBJ2-6
v_gene: TRBV9
abundance: -
d_gene: -
CDR3nt: TGTGCCAGCAGCGTAGCTCCGGTCTCTGGGGCCAACGTCCTGACTTTC
CDR3aa: CASSVAPVSGANVLTF

j_gene: TRBJ1-4
v_gene: TRBV7-9
abundance: once
d_gene: -
CDR3nt: TGTGCCAGTGGGAGGCGGGGGCGAGAAACTAATGAAAAACTGTTTTTT
CDR3aa: CASGRRGRETNEKLFF

j_gene: TRBJ2-1
v_gene: TRBV7-9
abundance: -
d_gene: -
CDR3nt: TGTGCCAGCAGTCTGCAGTTCTTC
CDR3aa: CASSLQFF

j_gene: TRBJ2-1
v_gene: TRBV5-4
abundance: few
d_gene: -
CDR3nt: TGTGCCAGCAGCTTGCAGCGGGCCTACAATGAGCAGTTCTTC
CDR3aa: CASSLQRAYNEQFF

j_gene: TRBJ1-2
v_gene: TRBV6-5
abundance: -
d_gene: -
CDR3nt: TGTGCCAGCAGCCCCGACAGCTATGGCTACACCTTC
CDR3aa: CASSPDSYGYTF